This T cell receptor beta chain was recorded in a study of graft-versus-host responses after intestinal transplantation. The germline CDR1 and CDR2 sequences are SEHNR and FQNEAQ (reference sequence). V lost 8 bases and J 2 bases, leaving 11 bases between the germline ends. This CDR3 has 13 residues. The assay was immunoSEQ multiplex PCR, and TCRdb's table has in-frame clones only and misses some. This sample yields 35,000 to 45,000 clones, of which over 85% are seen a single time; 0.76% belongs to the top ten. The chain has TRBV7-9 and TRBJ2-3; D might be TRBD1 (6 bases). This TCR came from a human patient who received an intestinal transplant, so some T cells may come from the graft donor. The sequences come from PBMCs, collected 16 days after intestinal transplant. As DNA, the CDR3 is TGTGCCAGCGAACAGGGACCCACAGATACGCAGTATTTT. Translated, it gives CASEQGPTDTQYF.